Detailed here is one T cell receptor beta chain. The source of the sample is a study of CD8 T cells in Susac syndrome. The CDR3 has 13 residues. The V end lost 0 bases, the J end lost 3 bases, and 5 bases lay between the germline ends. CDR1 and CDR2 from the germline V gene are LNHNV and YYDKDF (reference sequence). The RNA, roughly 0.5 to 1 ug, was put through reverse transcription using random hexamers. Amplification of TCR beta CDR3 spanned 54 Vbeta and 13 Jbeta via immunoSEQ multiplex PCR. TCRdb ran MiXCR on the immunoSEQ multiplex PCR reads and lists one entry per CDR3 protein. The repertoire holds roughly 140,000 distinct CDR3 sequences, with around 94% as singletons. As controls, healthy donors matched for age and sex were used. It was negative isolation that provided the CD8+ and CD4+ T cells, whereas TEMRA cells were enriched by FACS.

The rearrangement uses TRBV15 and TRBJ1-2; D gene unclear. The sample taken for sequencing was CD8+ T cells from PBMCs. The sequence derives from a human donor in good health. DNA for the CDR3: TGTGCCACCAGCAGAGAACAGTACTATGGCTACACCTTC. Translated, it gives CATSREQYYGYTF.